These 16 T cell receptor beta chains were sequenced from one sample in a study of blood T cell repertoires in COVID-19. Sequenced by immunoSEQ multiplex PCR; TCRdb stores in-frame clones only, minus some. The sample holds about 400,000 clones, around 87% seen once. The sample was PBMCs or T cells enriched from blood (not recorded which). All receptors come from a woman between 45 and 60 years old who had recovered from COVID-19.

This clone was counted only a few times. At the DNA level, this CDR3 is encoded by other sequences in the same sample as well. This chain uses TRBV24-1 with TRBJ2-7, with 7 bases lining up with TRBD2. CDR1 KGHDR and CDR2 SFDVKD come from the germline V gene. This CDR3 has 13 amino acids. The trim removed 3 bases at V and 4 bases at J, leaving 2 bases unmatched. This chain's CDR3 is CATSDGGGYEQYF. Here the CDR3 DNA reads TGTGCCACCAGTGATGGGGGGGGTTACGAGCAGTACTTC.

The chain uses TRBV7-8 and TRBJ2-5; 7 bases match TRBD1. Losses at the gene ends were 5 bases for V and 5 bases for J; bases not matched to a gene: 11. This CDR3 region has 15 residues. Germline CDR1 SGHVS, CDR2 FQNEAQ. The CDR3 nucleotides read TGTGCCAGCAGCCCACAAGGACAGGTGGTCGAGACCCAGTACTTC. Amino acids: CASSPQGQVVETQYF.

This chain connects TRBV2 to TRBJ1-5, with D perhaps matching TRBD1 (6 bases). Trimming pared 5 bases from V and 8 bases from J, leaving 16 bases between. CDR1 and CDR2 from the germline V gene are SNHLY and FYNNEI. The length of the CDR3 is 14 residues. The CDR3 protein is CASSTGLVPEPQHF. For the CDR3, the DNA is TGTGCCAGCAGTACAGGGTTGGTACCGGAGCCCCAGCATTTT.

The CDR3 spells CASSVAPSSGQETQYF. CDR3 in DNA: TGTGCCAGCAGCGTAGCTCCGAGTAGCGGACAAGAGACCCAGTACTTC. The chain is built from TRBV9 and TRBJ2-5; a weak D match, TRBD2 (6 bases). This CDR3 is 16 amino acids long. The germline CDR1 and CDR2 sequences are SGDLS and YYNGEE. Trimming took off 0 bases at V and 2 bases at J, with 14 bases between the two ends.

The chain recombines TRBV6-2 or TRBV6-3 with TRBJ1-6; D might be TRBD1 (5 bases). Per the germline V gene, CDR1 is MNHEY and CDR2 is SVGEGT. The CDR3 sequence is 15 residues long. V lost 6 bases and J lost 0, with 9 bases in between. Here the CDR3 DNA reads TGTGCCAGCAGCAGACAGAGCTCCTATAATTCACCCCTCCACTTT. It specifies CASSRQSSYNSPLHF.

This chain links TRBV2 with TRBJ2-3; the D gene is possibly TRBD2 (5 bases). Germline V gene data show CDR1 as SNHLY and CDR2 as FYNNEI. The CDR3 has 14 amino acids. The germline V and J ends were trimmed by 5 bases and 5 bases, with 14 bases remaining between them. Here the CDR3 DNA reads TGTGCCAGCAGTAAGTCCGGGGTGGAAGATACGCAGTATTTT. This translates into CASSKSGVEDTQYF.

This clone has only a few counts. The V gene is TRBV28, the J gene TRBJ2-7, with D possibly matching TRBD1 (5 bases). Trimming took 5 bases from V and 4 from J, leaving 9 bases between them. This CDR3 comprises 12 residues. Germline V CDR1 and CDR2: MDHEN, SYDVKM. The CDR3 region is CASSGAQYEQYF. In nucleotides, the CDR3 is TGTGCCAGCAGTGGGGCCCAATACGAGCAGTACTTC.

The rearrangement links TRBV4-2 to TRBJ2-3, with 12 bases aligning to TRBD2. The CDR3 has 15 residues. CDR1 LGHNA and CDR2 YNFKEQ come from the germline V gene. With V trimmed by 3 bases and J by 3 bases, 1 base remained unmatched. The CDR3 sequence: CASSQTSGGTDTQYF. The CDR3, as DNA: TGTGCCAGCAGCCAGACTAGCGGGGGAACAGATACGCAGTATTTT.

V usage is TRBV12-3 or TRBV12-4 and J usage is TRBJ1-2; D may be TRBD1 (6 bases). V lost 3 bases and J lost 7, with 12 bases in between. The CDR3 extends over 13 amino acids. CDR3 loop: CASSFSRGGGYTF. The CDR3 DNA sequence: TGTGCCAGCAGTTTCTCGAGGGGGGGTGGCTACACCTTC.

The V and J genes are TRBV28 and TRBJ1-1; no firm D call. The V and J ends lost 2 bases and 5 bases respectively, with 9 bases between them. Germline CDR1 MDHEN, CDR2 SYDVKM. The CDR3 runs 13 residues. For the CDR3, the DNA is TGTGCCAGCAGTTTAGTAGGGAGAACTGAAGCTTTCTTT. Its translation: CASSLVGRTEAFF.

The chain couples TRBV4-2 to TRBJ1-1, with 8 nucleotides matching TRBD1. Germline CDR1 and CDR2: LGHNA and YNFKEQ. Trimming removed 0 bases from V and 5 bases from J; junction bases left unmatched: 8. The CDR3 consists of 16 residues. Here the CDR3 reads CASSQETGAPRTEAFF. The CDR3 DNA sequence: TGTGCCAGCAGCCAAGAGACAGGGGCCCCCAGGACTGAAGCTTTCTTT.

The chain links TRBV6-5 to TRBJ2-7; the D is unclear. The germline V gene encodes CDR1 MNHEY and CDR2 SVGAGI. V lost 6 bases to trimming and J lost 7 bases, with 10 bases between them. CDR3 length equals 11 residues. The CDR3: CASSDFEEQYF. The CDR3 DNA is TGTGCCAGCAGCGACTTCGAAGAGCAGTACTTC.

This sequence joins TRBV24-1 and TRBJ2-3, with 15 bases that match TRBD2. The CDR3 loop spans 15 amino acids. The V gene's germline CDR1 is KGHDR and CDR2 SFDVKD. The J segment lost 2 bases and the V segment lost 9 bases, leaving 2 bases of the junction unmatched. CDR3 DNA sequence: TGTGCCACCGGGACTAGCGGGGGGTCCACAGATACGCAGTATTTT. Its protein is CATGTSGGSTDTQYF.

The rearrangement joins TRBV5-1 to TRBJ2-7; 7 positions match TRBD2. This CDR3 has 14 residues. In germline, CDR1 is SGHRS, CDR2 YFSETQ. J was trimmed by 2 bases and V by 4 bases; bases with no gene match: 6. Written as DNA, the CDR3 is TGCGCCAGCAGCCCTACCGGGACTACCTACGAGCAGTACTTC. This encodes CASSPTGTTYEQYF.

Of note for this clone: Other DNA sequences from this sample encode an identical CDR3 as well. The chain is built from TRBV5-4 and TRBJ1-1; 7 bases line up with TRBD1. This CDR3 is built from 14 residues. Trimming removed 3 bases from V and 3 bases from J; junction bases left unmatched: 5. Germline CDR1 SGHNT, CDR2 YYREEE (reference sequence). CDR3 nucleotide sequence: TGTGCCAGCAGCTCACTAGACAGGGACACTGAAGCTTTCTTT. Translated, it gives CASSSLDRDTEAFF.

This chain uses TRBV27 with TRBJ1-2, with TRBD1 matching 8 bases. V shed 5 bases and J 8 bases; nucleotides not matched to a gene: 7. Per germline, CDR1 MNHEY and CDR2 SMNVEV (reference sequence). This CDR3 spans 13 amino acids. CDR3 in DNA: TGTGCCAGCAGTCTCTCAACAGGGGGAGGCTACACCTTC. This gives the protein CASSLSTGGGYTF.